The present TCR beta chain was sequenced within a study of T cell responses to AZD1222 COVID-19 vaccine. Overall study: Pooled in the analysis were second doses at about 4 or about 12 weeks.

A word on this clone: Its antigen is currently unknown.

Study findings and constraints: Rises in breadth and depth of Spike-specific TCRs came after two AZD1222 doses. Donors in the cohort were predominantly white British and more often female, and clonal diversity was possibly underestimated.

With 1 base removed from V and 2 bases from J, the gap between germline ends came to 12 bases. The CDR3 spans 16 residues. Germline V gene lookup returns CDR1 SGDLS and CDR2 YYNGEE. Here immunoSEQ multiplex PCR was the method, and the copy in TCRdb shows in-frame clones only, minus some. The data show some 88,000 clones, under 95% seen once. The starting material was peripheral blood, obtained on day 0 of AZD1222 vaccination. The clonotype originates from an adult in good health. V gene TRBV9 combines with J gene TRBJ2-2; possibly TRBD1 for D (6 bases). As DNA, the CDR3 is TGTGCCAGCAGCGTATTCGCAGGGGTAAACACCGGGGAGCTGTTTTTT. Its translation: CASSVFAGVNTGELFF. Using reference TRBV9 and TRBJ2-2 for the parts outside the CDR3, the full variable domain is DSGVTQTPKHLITATGQRVTLRCSPRSGDLSVYWYQQSLDQGLQFLIQYYNGEERAKGNILERFSAQQFPDLHSELNLSSLELGDSALYFCASSVFAGVNTGELFFGEGSRLTVL.